This T cell receptor (beta chain) was obtained from a study of long-term antiretroviral therapy in people with HIV. Version v3.0 of the immunoSEQ assay was performed at survey level. Produced via immunoSEQ multiplex PCR; TCRdb's table is partial and in-frame only. The sample includes approximately 17,000 clones, approximately 91% of them seen just once. J lost 7 bases, V lost 4 bases, and 1 base had no gene match. Germline CDR1 and CDR2: MNHNS and SASEGT. This CDR3 has 13 residues. Findings of the study overall: Repertoires in HIV (unlike those of controls) had narrower CDR3 length ranges.

This clone was observed a single time. Its matching antigen is unknown. Sample: unsorted PBMCs, taken 0.6 years after starting antiretroviral therapy. The clonotype was recovered from a woman aged 40 to 50 with HIV. The chain couples TRBV6-1 to TRBJ1-6; 7 bases fit TRBD1. The CDR3 sequence: CASSGQGNSPLHF. CDR3 DNA: TGTGCCAGCAGTGGACAGGGAAATTCACCCCTCCACTTT.